This T cell receptor (beta chain) comes out of a study of T cell clonality in common variable immunodeficiency. The data were produced by immunoSEQ multiplex PCR, yet TCRdb's version contains in-frame clones alone and is incomplete. The specimen has around 50,000 clones, none found just once. Per germline, CDR1 LGHNA and CDR2 YNFKEQ. This CDR3 is 14 amino acids long. V was clipped by 1 base and J by 3 bases; unmatched bases: 1. The table lists this clone with a few counts. The read halts 3 residues ahead of the CDR3 end, with the missing end drawn from the germline J gene. The receptor was isolated from a person aged 18 to 75 in good health. Specimen: peripheral blood mononuclear cells. V usage is TRBV4-2 and J usage is TRBJ2-7; 9 bases map to TRBD1. CDR3 loop: CASSQGTGDYEQYF. The covered CDR3 bases are TGTGCCAGCAGCCAAGGGACAGGGGACTACGAG.